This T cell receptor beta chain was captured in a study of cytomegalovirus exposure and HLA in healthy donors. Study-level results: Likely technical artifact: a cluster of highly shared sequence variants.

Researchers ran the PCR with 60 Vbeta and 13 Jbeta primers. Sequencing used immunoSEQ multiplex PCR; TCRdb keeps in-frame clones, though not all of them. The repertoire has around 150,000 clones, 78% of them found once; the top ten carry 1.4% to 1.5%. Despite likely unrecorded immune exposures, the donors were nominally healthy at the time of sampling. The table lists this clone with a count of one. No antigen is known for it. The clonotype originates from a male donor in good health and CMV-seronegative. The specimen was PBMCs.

The DNA of the CDR3 is TGTGCCAGCAGCTCCCAGACTAGCGGGAATGCAGATACGCAGTATTTT. Protein: CASSSQTSGNADTQYF. The chain links TRBV11-2 to TRBJ2-3; 11 bases match TRBD2. This CDR3 has 16 residues. J gave up 4 bases and V 4 bases, and 7 bases lay outside the gene matches. In germline, CDR1 is SGHAT, CDR2 FQNNGV.